This T cell receptor (beta chain) is from a study of glioma-infiltrating T cells. This CDR3 contains 16 residues. Germline V gives CDR1 MNHEY, CDR2 SMNVEV (reference sequence). With respect to this clonotype: This may be a read error: a much more frequent sequence differs by one nucleotide. Without the conserved terminal phenylalanine or tryptophan, this CDR3 likely stems from a read error.

The iRepertoire nested amplicon-rescue multiplex PCR amplified TCR alpha and beta CDR3s from RNA. TCRdb processed the multiplex PCR reads anew with MiXCR; each CDR3 protein has one entry. The profile shows 300,000 to 450,000 distinct CDR3 sequences, 41% of them singletons. Sequencing was performed on glioma tissue, nonneoplastic brain tissue, or PBMCs (not recorded which). The sequence was obtained from a human donor with low-grade glioma or glioblastoma, undergoing nonglioma brain surgery, or in good health (not recorded which). This chain uses TRBV27 with TRBJ2-1, with 9 bases matching TRBD2. TRBJ2-5 explains the end of the DNA better; the J call may be wrong. As DNA, the CDR3 is TGTGCCAGCAGTTCGGTTTTAGCGGGAGAGCCAGAGACCCAGTACTCC. Its translation: CASSSVLAGEPETQYS.